What follows are 6 T cell receptor beta chains derived from one specimen sequenced in a study of beta chain features in type 1 diabetes. Reverse transcribing all isolated RNA meant expressed TCRB transcripts were sequenced. TCRdb's copy holds only in-frame clones and misses some; the assay was immunoSEQ multiplex PCR. The sample has more than 300,000 clones; over 7% are singletons. Study results and caveats: Type 1 diabetes patients had moderately but significantly shorter TCRB CDR3s in all four CD4+ subsets.

Their antigens are not known. The specimen was central memory CD4+ T cells from blood. Source of these receptors: a man aged 25-40 years with type 1 diabetes.

The rearrangement joins TRBV19 to TRBJ1-4; a possible D gene is TRBD1 (6 bases). The germline V and J ends were trimmed by 7 bases and 4 bases, with 10 bases remaining between them. The CDR3 runs 13 residues. Per the germline V gene, CDR1 is LNHDA and CDR2 is SQIVND (reference sequence). The CDR3 protein is CASNGGGNEKLFF. In DNA form, the CDR3 reads TGTGCCAGTAACGGGGGCGGTAATGAAAAACTGTTTTTT.

This clone was counted a few times. CDR3 nucleotides: TGTGCCAGCAAACAGACCGGCTATAGCAATCAGCCCCAGCATTTT. It yields the protein CASKQTGYSNQPQHF. The genes are TRBV6-5 and TRBJ1-5; D call uncertain. The V end lost 7 bases, the J end lost 0 bases, and 13 bases lay between the germline ends. The CDR3 runs to 15 residues. Per germline, CDR1 MNHEY and CDR2 SVGAGI.

This clone was picked up a small number of times. This chain joins TRBV5-1 and TRBJ2-7; TRBD1 agrees at 9 bases. The germline V gene encodes CDR1 SGHRS and CDR2 YFSETQ. Germline trimming cut 2 bases from V and 2 bases from J; bases unmatched to any gene: 5. This CDR3 is 15 amino acids long. The CDR3 loop reads CASSFSGTGTYEQYF. The CDR3 region has the DNA TGCGCCAGCAGCTTTTCCGGGACAGGGACCTACGAGCAGTACTTC.

In this sample, this clone turned up a few times. This rearrangement joins TRBV4-3 to TRBJ2-3; no reliable D call. Trimming stripped 0 bases from V and 14 bases from J, with 15 bases between. In germline, CDR1 is LGHNA, CDR2 YSLEER. The CDR3 is 13 residues long. In nucleotides, the CDR3 is TGCGCCAGCAGCCAAGATAGGCAGATCCCGCCGTATTTT. It encodes CASSQDRQIPPYF.

The chain combines TRBV5-6 with TRBJ2-7; D not resolved. The CDR3 has 16 amino acids. Germline lookup yields CDR1 SGHDT and CDR2 YYEEEE. V shed 4 bases and J shed 4 bases, with 21 bases lying between them. The chain's CDR3 is CASSTQSILTRYEQYF. Written as DNA, the CDR3 is TGTGCCAGCAGCACCCAAAGTATTCTGACGCGGTACGAGCAGTACTTC.

J is TRBJ2-1 and V is TRBV7-2; tentative D call: TRBD1 (5 bases). CDR3 size: 16 residues. Germline V gene lookup returns CDR1 SGHTA and CDR2 FQGNSA. V gave up 3 bases and J gave up 7 bases, with 19 bases separating them. The CDR3 DNA is TGTGCCAGCAGCTTCGGGCAGGGCTGGAATGGAAATGAGCAGTTCTTC. This gives the protein CASSFGQGWNGNEQFF.